The present TCR beta chain was sequenced within a study of blood T cell repertoires in COVID-19. Overall study: The analysed material was cDNA or gDNA that came from T cells, B-cell-depleted T cells, or PBMCs.

Sequencing used immunoSEQ multiplex PCR; TCRdb keeps in-frame clones, though not all of them. The sample contains under 200,000 clones, 90% of which appear only once. Germline V lookup: CDR1 SGHAT, CDR2 FQNNGV. V trimming: 5 bases; J trimming: 4 bases; junction bases outside the gene matches: 7. The CDR3 is 15 amino acids. The sequence was collected from a man aged 45-60 years with acute or convalescent COVID-19. The sequenced sample was peripheral blood. The V gene is TRBV11-2, the J gene TRBJ2-1; 8 bases agree with TRBD2. CDR3 nucleotides: TGTGCCAGCAGCCGTACTAGCGGCTTATACAATGAGCAGTTCTTC. Protein: CASSRTSGLYNEQFF.